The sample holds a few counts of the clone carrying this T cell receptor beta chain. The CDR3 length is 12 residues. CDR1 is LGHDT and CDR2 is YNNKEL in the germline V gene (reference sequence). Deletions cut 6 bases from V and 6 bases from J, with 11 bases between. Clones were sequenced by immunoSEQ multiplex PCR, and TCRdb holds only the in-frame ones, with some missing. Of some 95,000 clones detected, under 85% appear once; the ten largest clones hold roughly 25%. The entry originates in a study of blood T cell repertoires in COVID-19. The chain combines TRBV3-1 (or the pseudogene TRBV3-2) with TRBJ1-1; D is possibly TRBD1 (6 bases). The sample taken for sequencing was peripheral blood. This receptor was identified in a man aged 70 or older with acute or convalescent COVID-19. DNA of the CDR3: TGTGCCAGCAGTCTGAAGGGGGCTGAAGCTTTCTTT. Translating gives CASSLKGAEAFF.